This T cell receptor (beta chain) was profiled in a study of T cells in Graves' hyperthyroidism and ophthalmopathy. The germline CDR1 and CDR2 sequences are GTSNPN and SVGIG (reference sequence). The CDR3 runs to 16 residues. J gave up 11 bases and V 2 bases, and 17 bases lay outside the gene matches. This clonotype was picked up a small number of times. From RNA transcripts, TCR beta CDR3 regions were amplified. HTBI primers were employed in a first-round RT-PCR of the TCR CDR3. TCRdb called the multiplex PCR reads again in MiXCR, with one record for every CDR3 protein. The top ten hold 30% of the sample, which has about 290,000 distinct CDR3 sequences, about 16% seen once. The study excluded patients with uncontrolled infection, other autoimmune disease, pregnancy or lactation. The study based diagnoses on clinical symptoms, serum thyroxine and TRAb, thyroid ultrasound and orbital computed tomography. Blood was drawn at first hyperthyroidism diagnosis, before any ophthalmopathy symptoms.

V usage is TRBV30 and J usage is TRBJ2-3, with 9 bases fitting TRBD2. The sample consisted of blood. This TCR was recovered from a woman aged 50 to 65 with Graves' hyperthyroidism that later progressed to Graves' ophthalmopathy. CDR3 in DNA: TGTGCCTGGAGTAGGGGACTAGCTCTCGGTATCCCGGGGCAGTATTTT. This translates into CAWSRGLALGIPGQYF.